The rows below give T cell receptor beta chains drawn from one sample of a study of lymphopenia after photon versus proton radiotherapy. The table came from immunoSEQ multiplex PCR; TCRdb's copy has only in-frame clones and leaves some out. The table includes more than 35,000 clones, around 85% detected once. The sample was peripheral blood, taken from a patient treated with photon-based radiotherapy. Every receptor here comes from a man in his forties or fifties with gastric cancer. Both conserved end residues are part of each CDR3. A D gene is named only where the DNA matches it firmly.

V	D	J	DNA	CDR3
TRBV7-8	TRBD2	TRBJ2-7	TGTGCCAGCAGCCCGAGCGGGAGGGGCTTCCAGCAGTACTTC	CASSPSGRGFQQYF
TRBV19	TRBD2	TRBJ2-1	TGTGCCAGTAGTGTCGAGCGGGGCCGTTACAATGAGCAGTTCTTC	CASSVERGRYNEQFF
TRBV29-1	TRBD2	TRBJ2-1	TGCAGCGTCAACGGTGTTAGCGGGAGGGTAAACAATGAGCAGTTCTTC	CSVNGVSGRVNNEQFF
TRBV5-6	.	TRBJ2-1	TGTGCCAGCAGCTTGTACAATGAGCAGTTCTTC	CASSLYNEQFF
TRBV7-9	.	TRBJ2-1	TGTGCCAGCAGCTTACAAGAGGCGGGCTATGAGCAGTTCTTC	CASSLQEAGYEQFF
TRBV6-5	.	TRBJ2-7	TGTGCCAGCAGTTACAGGGACGAGCAGTACTTC	CASSYRDEQYF
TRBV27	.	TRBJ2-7	TGTGCCAGCAGTTTAGGGGCAGGGGTCCTCTACGAGCAGTACTTC	CASSLGAGVLYEQYF
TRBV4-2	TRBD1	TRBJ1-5	TGTGCCAGCAGCCTTCTCAAGGACAGGGACCAGCCCCAGCATTTT	CASSLLKDRDQPQHF
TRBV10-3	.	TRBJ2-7	TGTGCCACCCTCCGGGAGCAAGCCTTTTACGAGCAGTACTTC	CATLREQAFYEQYF
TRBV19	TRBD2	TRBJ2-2	TGTGCCAGTAAACTCGGGACTAGCTCCACCGGGGAGCTGTTTTTT	CASKLGTSSTGELFF
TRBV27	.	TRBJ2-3	TGTGCCAGCAGCGGAGAGTACACAGATACGCAGTATTTT	CASSGEYTDTQYF
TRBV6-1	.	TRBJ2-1	TGTGCCAGCAGTCTCGACAGAAGCTCTTACAATGAGCAGTTCTTC	CASSLDRSSYNEQFF
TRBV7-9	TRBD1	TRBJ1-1	TGTGCCAGCAGCTCACCTCCCGGGACAGGGGGCCTTAACACTGAAGCTTTCTTT	CASSSPPGTGGLNTEAFF
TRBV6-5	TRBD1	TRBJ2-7	TGTGCCGCGGCCCGGGACAGACCCTACGAGCAGTACTTC	CAAARDRPYEQYF
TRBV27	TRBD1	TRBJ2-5	TGTGCCAGCAGGGTCCTCGGACAGGGGGCCTACCGACAAGAGACCCAGTACTTC	CASRVLGQGAYRQETQYF
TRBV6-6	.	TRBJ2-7	TGTGCCAGCAGTTACGACAGCTCCTACGAGCAGTACTTC	CASSYDSSYEQYF
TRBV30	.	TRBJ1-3	TGTGCCTGGACTCGAGACAGTTTCTCTGGAAACACCATATATTTT	CAWTRDSFSGNTIYF